This T cell receptor beta chain was retrieved from a study of T cells in Graves' hyperthyroidism and ophthalmopathy. Study-wide findings and caveats: Researchers found most expanded thyroid clonotypes above 0.001 in blood as well.

With respect to this clonotype: Its target is unknown. A read error may produce the germline difference seen at one junction end.

This CDR3 has 19 residues. Germline V CDR1 and CDR2: SEHNR, FQNEAQ (reference sequence). Among ophthalmopathy patients, the Clinical Activity Score reached at least 3, the NOSPECS grade reached at least 4, and duration remained under 3 months. Patients were excluded because of uncontrolled infection, other autoimmune disease, pregnancy or lactation. The CDR3 regions of TCR beta were amplified from RNA transcripts. The TCR CDR3 first-round RT-PCR relied on the HTBI primer set. TCRdb independently ran MiXCR on the multiplex PCR reads; one entry per CDR3 protein. The sample contains 660,000 or so distinct CDR3 sequences, about a fifth of which appear only once.

Material: blood. The genes are TRBV7-9 and TRBJ2-1; D is perhaps TRBD1 or TRBD2 (5 bases each). This clonotype originated in a man in his thirties or forties with Graves' ophthalmopathy. CDR3 DNA sequence: TGTGCCAGCAGCTTAGACCTCTACCGGGGCCCGGCTAGCCACAATGAGCAGTCCTTC. Amino acid sequence: CASSLDLYRGPASHNEQSF.